This entry is about one T cell receptor (beta chain). Its antigen is not yet known. Base qualities are not at hand, and no much larger clone is one base apart. This sample was included in a study of cytomegalovirus exposure and HLA in healthy donors (dated by TCRdb to about 2017). In the study overall: According to an earlier analysis of 450 to 650 of the donors, 150 million to 200 million T cells yielded 117 million unique TCR beta sequences and less than 300 Gb of sequence data. The study profiled the T cell repertoires of hundreds of subjects by immunosequencing and related them to cytomegalovirus serostatus. Both class I and class II loci were covered by HLA typing, at four-digit resolution. A later genetic analysis took genome-wide SNP genotypes for about 65% of the 666 donors and used that subset as a discovery cohort. The study aimed to test whether cataloging public T cell receptors could reveal signatures of past pathogen exposure. High-throughput TCR immunosequencing, statistical association of individual TCRs with disease status, and machine learning were combined to predict cytomegalovirus infection status. Of the 398 genotyped donors, less than 85% were placed in the genetic ancestry cluster associated with self-reported Caucasian donors. Among 398 genotyped donors of the cohort, an average of about 240,000 unique TCR beta nucleotide sequences were sequenced per donor, roughly 18% of them non-productive. Rather than using new phenotypic data, the later analysis identified candidate immune exposures from TCR beta sequences and from how often those sequences occurred across donors. To decide whether each TCR beta V gene segment behaved as functional or pseudogenic, an earlier analysis of 587 of the donors relied on high-throughput TCR beta sequencing. Roughly 5 DR-DQ haplotypes were handled as single units for association and clustering because linkage in the cohort was strong. Donor age, sex, ethnicity and CMV serostatus were collected together with the repertoire data. Roughly 300 gigabases of sequencing data and approximately 93 million unique TCR sequences were included in an early release covering roughly 700 HLA-typed donors. A later analysis re-analyzed previously published TCR beta repertoires from roughly 690 donors and added high-resolution HLA genotyping to study TCR occurrence patterns. Typing coverage differed by locus: A, B, C, DRB1 and DQB1 were typed in about 620-640 donors, DQA1 in about 550, DPA1 in 600 to 610, and DPB1 in about 450. Every repertoire in the discovery cohort had been generated on one and the same sequencing platform. Besides the first cohort of approximately 710 subjects, a separate validation cohort made up of 120 different subjects was used. Study-level results and caveats: In a later genetic analysis, fewer N-insertions in productive TCRs were reported among donors in an Asian-associated ancestry cluster than the approximately 670-donor mean. When HLA alleles, especially DR and DQ, strongly co-occurred, attributing TCR associations to individual alleles was difficult. Three of the identified cytomegalovirus-associated TCR beta chains were confirmed in vitro to be specific for cytomegalovirus antigens. Over 15 rarely observed V segments, including chromosome 9 orphons, were excluded from the earlier analysis of approximately 500 of the donors because counts were too low. HLA typing was unavailable for some donors at each locus, so association tests used only the typed subset. In an earlier analysis of approximately 590 of the donors, most TCR beta V segments were observed in productive rearrangements about 87% or about 30% of the time, broadly matching IMGT annotations. A later analysis found that most CMV-associated TCR beta chains appeared HLA-restricted, with HLA associations seemingly driven largely by CMV exposure. An association between a missense DCLRE1C variant and V-gene and J-gene trimming of TCR beta chains was found in a later genetic analysis and replicated in an independent cohort. A later analysis reported that several top co-occurrence clusters appeared linked to parvovirus B19, influenza, CMV and Epstein-Barr virus. While some public TCRs were present in many individuals, most TCR sequences turned up only very rarely across donors. The cohort was sequenced for TCR beta chains only, and without alpha or paired-chain data the features that could be detected were limited. Specific HLA alleles were associated with around 18,000 TCR beta sequences at a false discovery rate of 0.05 in a later analysis. Roughly uniform sequencing depth across donors was assumed in presence/absence analyses, although this assumption may not hold. The 87-base-pair reads could not distinguish some IMGT-functional V segments, including TRBV6-2 and TRBV6-3, so those segments were excluded. The sequencing pipeline was judged likely to have produced a cluster of highly shared sequence variants as a technical artifact. The study listed 164 TCR beta chains as associated with cytomegalovirus. A further reported finding was that TCR beta sequences accurately predicted the HLA-A and HLA-B alleles for most subjects in the first cohort. Correlated functional status among segregating V segments might be attributable to linkage disequilibrium, but an unknown experimental factor could not be ruled out. The authors suggested that the approach could potentially be extended to other disease states and immunological phenotypes. In a later analysis, TCR association rates were found to vary across HLA loci, with the most associated TCRs seen for DRB1 alleles and the fewest for HLA-C alleles. A later analysis found that HLA-associated TCR beta chains were more clonally expanded and had lower generation probabilities than equally common non-associated chains. Immune exposure information for the cohort was limited to CMV serostatus. In both the original and validation cohorts, the classifier was reported to diagnose cytomegalovirus status with high specificity and sensitivity.

Receptors were amplified or captured by the immunoSEQ multiplex PCR assay. A mixture of 60 forward primers for TCR Vbeta segments and 13 reverse primers for TCR Jbeta segments was used in the multiplex PCR. A multiplex PCR assay on genomic DNA amplified the CDR3 region of rearranged TCR beta genes. The Illumina HiSeq System was used to sequence the amplified TCR beta libraries as 87-base-pair reads. The original pipeline was this. In a later analysis, roughly 80 million unique TCR beta chains were counted across the 650 to 700 repertoires, and roughly 11 million of these chains were shared by at least two donors. A nearest-neighbor algorithm error-corrected the raw reads and collapsed the reads into unique sequences, merging closely related sequences to remove PCR and sequencing errors. Alignment of CDR3 sequences to IMGT reference sequences was used to assign V, D and J gene segments. Each retained sequence needed at least a six-nucleotide match to both a V gene segment and a J gene segment. Rearrangements were called productive when the CDR3 lacked stop codons and stayed in frame with V and J; all others were non-productive. Following IMGT convention, CDR3 was defined as the stretch from the second conserved V-encoded cysteine up to the conserved J-encoded phenylalanine. The earlier analysis of about 500 of the donors excluded sequences that lacked an unambiguous match to a single V gene segment. An earlier analysis of a few hundred of the donors classified V segments as functional when productive rearrangements were above 56.7% and as segregating when the standard deviation between donors was above 5%. To diagnose cytomegalovirus status from the catalog of TCR beta chain sequences, a statistical classification framework was built. In a later analysis, V and J genes were assigned by comparing TCR nucleotide sequences against IMGT/GENE-DB human TR gene sequences. A later analysis assigned CDR3 sequences and most-parsimonious VDJ recombination scenarios with the TCRdist pipeline. In a later analysis, every TCR beta chain was defined by the combination of its CDR3 amino acid sequence and its V-gene family, and reads without a unique V-gene family were dropped. To address suspected cross-contamination and a sequencing artifact, a later analysis removed under 600 highly shared, low-generation-probability nucleotide sequences. In a later analysis, a clonal expansion index was calculated for each public chain from normalized within-repertoire ranks of inferred template counts. A later analysis computed generation probabilities with a VDJ recombination model fitted to out-of-frame rearrangements, and checked the results against IGoR. In a later analysis, TCR-TCR, TCR-HLA and TCR-CMV co-occurrence was scored with hypergeometric tests, and a repertoire-size bias correction was applied to TCR pairs. In a later analysis, false discovery rates were estimated by permuting HLA or CMV assignments 20 times. In a later analysis, co-occurring TCRs were grouped using DBSCAN, with TCRdist sequence similarity added in when clustering inside HLA-allele-positive subsets. For co-occurrence clustering, repertoires with fewer than 30,000 or more than 120,000 public chains were excluded, along with four or five repertoires with anomalous nucleotide sharing. TCRdb stores this immuneACCESS table with in-frame sequences only. Part of the clones is absent; in the studies checked, under half of the shortfall reflects unresolved V genes, and no reason is known for the rest. That table furnishes V, J and clone size, whereas the DNA furnished D and trimming. This sample lists about 170,000 clones; approximately 84% were detected once. The ten largest clones capture 2.5% to 3% of the sample.

The cohort consisted of 650 to 850 healthy bone marrow donors. At the time of sampling, all cohort members were nominally healthy, though unrecorded immune exposures were likely present. The donor tested CMV seropositive, placing the donor among the 290 or so seropositive members of the cohort. Every donor gave a peripheral blood sample, and the peripheral blood mononuclear cells from that sample were used for TCR beta sequencing. The Qiagen DNeasy Blood Extraction Kit was used to extract genomic DNA from the blood cell samples. From the cysteine up to the phenylalanine, the CDR3 has a length of 16 residues. Of all the DNA, just the CDR3 is kept, 48 bases in frame from base 1. Cut back by 4 bases and 0 bases, the V and J ends lie 14 bases apart. Based on the germline V gene, the CDR1 and CDR2 sequences are MNHNS and SASEGT.

The rearrangement joined TRBV6-1 to TRBJ2-3, with a weak D call of TRBD2 (6 bases match). The sample was PBMCs. The receptor's source is a man aged 25 to 45 in good health and CMV-seropositive. The CDR3 protein sequence reads: CASSVVATRSTDTQYF. The sequenced DNA is TGTGCCAGCAGTGTTGTAGCGACTAGAAGCACAGATACGCAGTATTTT.